This T cell receptor beta chain was found in a study of blood T cell repertoires in COVID-19. Study background: PBMCs, B-cell-depleted T cells, or T cells provided the cDNA or gDNA that made up the material.

Trimming took off 4 bases at V and 4 bases at J, with 17 bases between the two ends. CDR1 SGDLS and CDR2 YYNGEE come from the germline V gene. The CDR3 sequence is 15 residues long. Only in-frame clones appear in the TCRdb table, and some are missing; sequencing was by immunoSEQ multiplex PCR. The table has about 74,000 clones, approximately 84% seen once; the top ten hold over 35%. This chain links TRBV9 with TRBJ1-2, with D unresolved. The TCR sequence derives from a man in his sixties or seventies with acute or convalescent COVID-19. Sequencing used peripheral blood. The CDR3 nucleotides read TGTGCCAGCAGCCAAGACTATGCGGGTTCCTATGGCTACACCTTC. As protein: CASSQDYAGSYGYTF.